This T cell receptor beta chain was identified in a study of tumor and adjacent non-tumor tissue in lung cancer. Overall study: Each sample yielded roughly 4.2 million productive TCRbeta reads on average.

General observations from the study: Shorter survival was associated with higher TCR diversity in tumors. Significantly higher TCR diversity was found in tumor than normal lung.

This clonotype was counted at least ten times. Its antigen is currently unknown. J lost 3 bases, V lost 2 bases, and 3 bases had no gene match. The CDR3 totals 15 residues. CDR1 and CDR2 (germline): SGHAT, FQNNGV. RNA was extracted from bulk tissue without any cell sorting. The library came from three nested PCR rounds adapted from ARM-PCR protocols. TCRdb reprocessed the multiplex PCR reads with MiXCR, giving one entry per CDR3 protein. Among about 110,000 distinct CDR3 sequences listed, roughly 77% were seen once. This TCR was sampled from a woman in her sixties or seventies with non-small cell lung cancer. The sample taken for sequencing was lung tumor tissue. The V call is TRBV11-2, the J call TRBJ2-3; TRBD1 matches at 9 bases. CDR3 nucleotides: TGTGCCAGCAGCTTACGACAGGGGGATACAGATACGCAGTATTTT. Translated, it gives CASSLRQGDTDTQYF. Filled out from reference TRBV11-2 and TRBJ2-3, the complete variable domain reads EAGVAQSPRYKIIEKRQSVAFWCNPISGHATLYWYQQILGQGPKLLIQFQNNGVVDDSQLPKDRFSAERLKGVDSTLKIQPAKLEDSAVYLCASSLRQGDTDTQYFGPGTRLTVL.